The 14 T cell receptor beta chains below all came from one sample that was sequenced in a study of blood T cell repertoires in COVID-19. Here immunoSEQ multiplex PCR was the method, and the copy in TCRdb shows in-frame clones only, minus some. In the table there are some 400,000 clones, roughly 86% of which are singletons. Sequenced: peripheral blood. The receptors were sampled from a human donor in a cohort sampled during active COVID-19.

The CDR3 here is CASRDRGNTEAFF. CDR3 DNA: TGTGCCAGCAGGGACAGGGGGAACACTGAAGCTTTCTTT. The genes are TRBV2 and TRBJ1-1; 9 nucleotides line up with TRBD1. CDR3 size: 13 residues. Germline values: CDR1 SNHLY, CDR2 FYNNEI. V was pared by 6 bases and J by 1 base, with 0 bases of the junction left unmatched.

This chain connects TRBV3-1 (or the pseudogene TRBV3-2) to TRBJ2-3; 8 positions match TRBD2. With V trimmed by 1 base and J by 1 base, 4 bases remained unmatched. CDR3 length: 16 amino acids. CDR1 is LGHDT and CDR2 is YNNKEL in the germline V gene (reference sequence). The DNA for the CDR3 is TGTGCCAGCAGCCAAGGCCCGGGAGGGGGCACAGATACGCAGTATTTT. Protein product: CASSQGPGGGTDTQYF.

This chain's CDR3 is CASSPGGKNSPLHF. In nucleotides, the CDR3 is TGTGCCAGCAGCCCAGGGGGAAAAAATTCACCCCTCCACTTT. This sequence joins TRBV7-2 and TRBJ1-6; 7 nucleotides agree with TRBD1. The CDR3 is made up of 14 amino acids. With 5 bases clipped from V and 7 bases from J, the junction kept 5 bases outside the gene matches. Germline V CDR1 and CDR2: SGHTA, FQGNSA.

The rearrangement links TRBV5-6 to TRBJ2-2; D is unresolved. The CDR3 consists of 14 residues. Trimming stripped 4 bases from V and 1 base from J, with 8 bases between. The germline gives CDR1 SGHDT, CDR2 YYEEEE. The CDR3 nucleotides read TGTGCCAGCAGCCAACGGAGGAACACCGGGGAGCTGTTTTTT. It codes for CASSQRRNTGELFF.

This clone appeared once. The V gene is TRBV7-7, the J gene TRBJ2-1; 7 bases match TRBD2. The CDR3 runs to 16 residues. Looked up from germline, CDR1 is SSHAT and CDR2 is FNYEAQ (reference sequence). J lost 8 bases, V lost 0 bases, and 10 bases had no gene match. As DNA, the CDR3 is TGTGCCAGCAGCTTAGCGTTGGGCGGGAGTACGGATGAGCAGTTCTTC. Its protein product is CASSLALGGSTDEQFF.

This chain links TRBV11-3 with TRBJ1-5, with 10 bases lining up with TRBD1. Trimming took 2 bases from V and 0 from J; bases not matched to a gene: 10. The germline gives CDR1 SGHNT, CDR2 YENEEA. The CDR3 has 19 residues. CDR3 coding DNA: TGTGCCAGCAGCTTATCGGGCGACAGGGGGCAGTATAGCAATCAGCCCCAGCATTTT. As protein: CASSLSGDRGQYSNQPQHF.

CDR3 amino acids: CAISAGTGVDTQYF. CDR3 DNA sequence: TGTGCCATCAGTGCCGGGACAGGGGTAGATACGCAGTATTTT. The chain employs TRBV10-3 and TRBJ2-3; 10 bases map to TRBD1. The V segment lost 4 bases and the J segment 5 bases; nucleotides outside the gene matches: 3. CDR3 length: 14 amino acids. CDR1 is ENHRY and CDR2 is SYGVKD in the germline V gene.

The V call is TRBV4-1, the J call TRBJ2-5; 10 bases are shared with TRBD2. The CDR3 is made up of 15 amino acids. Germline V gives CDR1 MGHRA, CDR2 YSYEKL. The J segment lost 5 bases and the V segment lost 5 bases, leaving 8 bases of the junction unmatched. In nucleotides, the CDR3 is TGCGCCAGCAGCGGGCTAGCGGGGGTCGGGGAGACCCAGTACTTC. Protein sequence: CASSGLAGVGETQYF.

V usage is TRBV24-1 and J usage is TRBJ2-1; perhaps TRBD2 as D (7 bases). V lost 7 bases and J 10 bases, leaving 16 bases between the germline ends. This CDR3 has 13 amino acids. Per germline, CDR1 KGHDR and CDR2 SFDVKD. Here the CDR3 reads CATSRGGGYEQFF. For the CDR3, the DNA is TGTGCCACCAGCCGAGGGGGGGGATACGAGCAGTTCTTC.

This clone appeared many times. The chain employs TRBV15 and TRBJ1-1; 7 bases are shared with TRBD1. Germline CDR1 LNHNV, CDR2 YYDKDF (reference sequence). The V gene end was trimmed by 2 bases and the J gene end by 0 bases; junction bases not matched to a gene: 0. The CDR3 loop spans 14 amino acids. This CDR3 is CATSRTGVNTEAFF. As DNA, the CDR3 is TGTGCCACCAGCAGAACAGGGGTGAACACTGAAGCTTTCTTT.

The genes are TRBV6-5 and TRBJ1-2; D unresolved. The CDR3 is made up of 12 amino acids. V lost 6 bases, J lost 9 bases, and 14 bases lay in between. From germline, CDR1 is MNHEY and CDR2 SVGAGI. The CDR3 protein is CASRDGVFSYTF. The CDR3 nucleotides are TGTGCCAGCAGGGACGGGGTGTTTAGCTACACCTTC.

The chain uses TRBV19 and TRBJ2-3; D ambiguous. The CDR3 runs 13 residues. Between the trimmed V and J ends, which lost 10 bases and 3 bases, there was a span of 14 bases. Germline V gene data show CDR1 as LNHDA and CDR2 as SQIVND (reference sequence). Here the CDR3 DNA reads TGTGCCACCCAGCCCAAGGAGACAGATACGCAGTATTTT. Protein sequence: CATQPKETDTQYF.

The chain uses TRBV7-3 and TRBJ2-5, with a possible D match to TRBD2 (5 bases). The CDR3 sequence is 13 residues long. Trimming stripped 5 bases from V and 4 bases from J, with 11 bases between. Germline V lookup: CDR1 SGHTA, CDR2 FQGTGA. DNA for the CDR3: TGTGCCAGCAGCCTAAACGGAGGAGAGACCCAGTACTTC. Translating it yields CASSLNGGETQYF.

V usage is TRBV27 and J usage is TRBJ2-7, with 7 bases identical to TRBD2. V lost 3 bases, J lost 0 bases, and 5 bases stayed unmatched. The CDR3 is 15 residues long. Germline-derived CDR1 and CDR2 are MNHEY and SMNVEV (reference sequence). Here the CDR3 DNA reads TGTGCCAGCAGTTTGGTCGGCGGGAGCTCCTACGAGCAGTACTTC. It yields the protein CASSLVGGSSYEQYF.